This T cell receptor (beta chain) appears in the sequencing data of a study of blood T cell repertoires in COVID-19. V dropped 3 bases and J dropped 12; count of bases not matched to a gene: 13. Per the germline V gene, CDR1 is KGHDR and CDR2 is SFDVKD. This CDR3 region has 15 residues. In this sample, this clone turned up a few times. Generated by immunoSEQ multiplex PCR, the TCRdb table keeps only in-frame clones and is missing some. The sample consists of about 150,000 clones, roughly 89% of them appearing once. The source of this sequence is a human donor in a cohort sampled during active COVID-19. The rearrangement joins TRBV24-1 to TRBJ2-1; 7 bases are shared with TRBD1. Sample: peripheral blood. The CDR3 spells CATSDPRTGSTRQFF. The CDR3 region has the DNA TGTGCCACCAGTGATCCACGGACAGGATCCACGCGGCAGTTCTTC.